A single sample gave rise to the 27 T cell receptor beta chains below, sequenced in a study of T cells after yellow fever vaccination. From the 5' RACE reads, TCRdb called clonotypes with MiXCR, one entry per CDR3 protein. This sample has hundreds of thousands of distinct CDR3 sequences; approximately 12% occur once, and the top ten carry over 13%. The specimen comprised PBMCs, sampled on the day of the yellow fever booster vaccination. All receptors derive from a man aged 25-40 years who received the YFV17D yellow fever vaccine.

The gene calls are TRBV20-1 and TRBJ2-5; D is unresolved. Trimming stripped 3 bases from V and 5 bases from J, with 10 bases between. CDR1 DFQATT and CDR2 SNEGSKA come from the germline V gene (reference sequence). The CDR3 covers 12 residues. CDR3 DNA sequence: TGCAGTGCTAGTAAAGGGTCGGAGACCCAGTACTTC. It is translated as CSASKGSETQYF.

J is TRBJ2-4 and V is TRBV4-3, with 10 bases lining up with TRBD2. Per germline, CDR1 LGHNA and CDR2 YSLEER. The length of the CDR3 is 13 residues. The ends lost 5 bases at V and 6 bases at J; junction bases unmatched: 1. CDR3 residues: CASSRTSGNIQYF. The CDR3 coding sequence is TGCGCCAGCAGCAGGACTAGCGGAAACATTCAGTACTTC.

Only a few counts were recorded for this clonotype. This chain links TRBV6-1 with TRBJ2-3; 7 bases map to TRBD1. The CDR3 extends over 13 amino acids. With V trimmed by 8 bases and J by 2 bases, 4 bases remained unmatched. Germline CDR1 MNHNS, CDR2 SASEGT. The CDR3 DNA is TGTGCCAGCTGCGACAGGGCCACAGATACGCAGTATTTT. It encodes CASCDRATDTQYF.

This clonotype was detected only a few times. The rearrangement links TRBV6-5 to TRBJ2-7; 11 bases line up with TRBD2. V shed 0 bases, J shed 2 bases, and the junction held 6 bases outside the gene matches. Germline CDR1 reads MNHEY; CDR2 reads SVGAGI. The CDR3 is 17 amino acids. CDR3 nucleotide sequence: TGTGCCAGCAGTTACTCAACCGGGACTAGCGGAACCTACGAGCAGTACTTC. This sequence encodes CASSYSTGTSGTYEQYF.

This clonotype has more than one count but fewer than ten. CDR3 amino acids: CASSYPLDRGNQPQHF. The CDR3 DNA sequence: TGTGCCAGCAGTTACCCCCTGGACAGGGGCAATCAGCCCCAGCATTTT. The chain joins TRBV6-2 or TRBV6-3 to TRBJ1-5; 8 nucleotides agree with TRBD1. The CDR3 runs to 16 residues. V dropped 2 bases and J dropped 2; count of bases not matched to a gene: 5. Germline assignment: CDR1 MNHEY and CDR2 SVGEGT.

This rearrangement joins TRBV19 to TRBJ1-5, with TRBD1 identical over 7 bases. CDR3 size: 14 residues. From germline, CDR1 is LNHDA and CDR2 SQIVND (reference sequence). The junction had 13 bases not matched to a gene; V was cut back by 10 bases and J by 7 bases. CDR3 nucleotides: TGTGCCACATCCGCAGGGGGGGGTGGGCAGCCCCAGCATTTT. Residues: CATSAGGGGQPQHF.

This clonotype came up a few times. V usage is TRBV4-2 and J usage is TRBJ2-4; 10 positions agree with TRBD2. Trimming removed 1 base from V and 1 base from J; junction bases left unmatched: 10. Germline V CDR1 and CDR2: LGHNA, YNFKEQ. The CDR3 is made up of 19 amino acids. As DNA, the CDR3 is TGTGCCAGCAGCCAAGGGGCTAGCGGGAGATTTGGGGCCAAAAACATTCAGTACTTC. It translates to CASSQGASGRFGAKNIQYF.

This clonotype was detected only a few times. This chain joins TRBV7-2 and TRBJ2-7, with 7 positions matching TRBD2. From germline, CDR1 is SGHTA and CDR2 FQGNSA. The V and J ends lost 7 bases and 3 bases, in that order; junction bases with no gene match: 12. This CDR3 has 15 amino acids. CDR3 sequence: CASISAGVGIYEQYF. The DNA of the CDR3 is TGTGCCAGCATCAGCGCGGGAGTCGGGATCTACGAGCAGTACTTC.

This clonotype was seen a few times. The chain employs TRBV3-1 and TRBJ2-7; D may match TRBD1 or TRBD2 (5 bases each). CDR3 length: 15 amino acids. V shed 4 bases and J shed 0 bases, with 13 bases lying between them. The V gene's germline CDR1 is LGHDT and CDR2 YNNKEL (reference sequence). The CDR3 spells CASSLRGAYSYEQYF. CDR3 nucleotide sequence: TGTGCCAGCAGCCTGAGAGGGGCTTACTCCTACGAGCAGTACTTC.

The V gene is TRBV3-1, the J gene TRBJ2-3; 7 nucleotides line up with TRBD1. The CDR3 contains 13 residues. With 2 bases clipped from V and 6 bases from J, the junction kept 2 bases outside the gene matches. Germline lookup yields CDR1 LGHDT and CDR2 YNNKEL (reference sequence). The CDR3 nucleotides read TGTGCCAGCAGCCAACGCAGGGGGGATACGCAGTATTTT. As protein: CASSQRRGDTQYF.

This chain connects TRBV23-1 to TRBJ2-7, with D unresolved. TRBV23-1 is designated an ORF whose function remains uncertain. This CDR3 contains 16 residues. CDR3 region: CVSWQQQRPRIHEQYF. The CDR3 DNA follows: TGCGTCTCCTGGCAGCAGCAGCGCCCAAGGATCCACGAGCAGTACTTC.

This clonotype was counted ten times or more. The rearrangement links TRBV29-1 to TRBJ1-6, with 8 bases matching TRBD1. CDR1 is SQVTM and CDR2 is ANQGSEA in the germline V gene. V lost 7 bases to trimming and J lost 7 bases; unmatched junction nucleotides: 9. The CDR3 is 14 amino acids. CDR3 residues: CSARTGNKNSPLHF. In DNA form, the CDR3 reads TGCAGCGCCCGGACAGGGAACAAAAATTCACCCCTCCACTTT. Full variable domain (missing parts from reference TRBV29-1 and TRBJ1-6): SAVISQKPSRDICQRGTSLTIQCQVDSQVTMMFWYRQQPGQSLTLIATANQGSEATYESGFVIDKFPISRPNLTFSTLTVSNMSPEDSSIYLCSARTGNKNSPLHFGNGTRLTVT.

The V and J genes are TRBV30 and TRBJ1-6; 9 nucleotides line up with TRBD1. The CDR3 runs to 17 residues. V lost 3 bases to trimming and J lost 7 bases; unmatched junction nucleotides: 13. The germline V gene encodes CDR1 GTSNPN and CDR2 SVGIG (reference sequence). The CDR3 nucleotides read TGTGCCTGGAGGGCACCTGCGACAGGGGGGTTGAATTCACCCCTCCACTTT. This translates into CAWRAPATGGLNSPLHF.

The chain recombines TRBV25-1 with TRBJ2-5, with TRBD1 matching over 7 bases. With V trimmed by 10 bases and J by 9 bases, 17 bases remained unmatched. Germline CDR1 and CDR2: MGHDK and SYGVNS. The CDR3 length is 14 residues. The CDR3 DNA sequence: TGTGCCACCGATTCTGATTTGACAGGGTTGGCCCAGTACTTC. It translates to CATDSDLTGLAQYF.

This clonotype occurred many times. The CDR3 region is CASSLFKSGRFLDTQYF. The CDR3 DNA follows: TGTGCCAGCAGCTTATTCAAGTCCGGGAGGTTTCTCGATACGCAGTATTTT. The rearrangement links TRBV7-2 to TRBJ2-3, with 7 bases lining up with TRBD2. Germline values: CDR1 SGHTA, CDR2 FQGNSA. J was trimmed by 6 bases and V by 2 bases; bases with no gene match: 14. The CDR3 is 17 residues long.

V is TRBV19 and J is TRBJ2-3; D not resolved. The germline gives CDR1 LNHDA, CDR2 SQIVND (reference sequence). V was shortened by 1 base and J by 0 bases, with 11 bases between the two germline ends. The CDR3 consists of 16 residues. This CDR3 reads CASSIGPFGSTDTQYF. Here the CDR3 DNA reads TGTGCCAGTAGTATAGGGCCGTTTGGGAGCACAGATACGCAGTATTTT.

This clonotype was counted between two and nine times. The chain links TRBV6-2 or TRBV6-3 to TRBJ1-5; D unresolved. Trimming cost V 0 bases and J 5 bases, with 8 bases left between them. CDR3 size: 14 residues. The V gene's germline CDR1 is MNHEY and CDR2 SVGEGT. The CDR3 reads CASSYSAGYQPQHF. CDR3 sequence (DNA): TGTGCCAGCAGTTACTCGGCCGGATATCAGCCCCAGCATTTT.

This clonotype came up a few times. The rearrangement links TRBV18 to TRBJ2-5; D tentatively reads TRBD1 or TRBD2 (6 bases each). There are 13 residues in the CDR3. Trimming removed 3 bases from V and 5 bases from J, with 10 bases in between. Germline CDR1 KGHSH, CDR2 LQKENI. The CDR3 loop reads CASSPGGLETQYF. CDR3 coding DNA: TGTGCCAGCTCACCCGGGGGCCTGGAGACCCAGTACTTC.

The rearrangement links TRBV4-3 to TRBJ1-6; 8 positions match TRBD1. V shed 5 bases and J 11 bases; nucleotides not matched to a gene: 11. Germline V gene data show CDR1 as LGHNA and CDR2 as YSLEER. The CDR3 covers 15 residues. CDR3 amino acids: CASSKGTGEGAPLHF. DNA for the CDR3: TGCGCCAGCAGCAAGGGGACAGGTGAAGGGGCACCCCTCCACTTT.

The rearrangement links TRBV2 to TRBJ2-1; no definite D call. The CDR3 has 15 residues. The V end lost 1 base, the J end lost 3 bases, and 10 bases lay between the germline ends. Germline CDR1 reads SNHLY; CDR2 reads FYNNEI. This chain's CDR3 is CASSEEDGYYNEQFF. The CDR3 region has the DNA TGTGCCAGCAGTGAAGAGGACGGATACTACAATGAGCAGTTCTTC. The whole variable domain, remainder taken from reference TRBV2 and TRBJ2-1, is EPEVTQTPSHQVTQMGQEVILRCVPISNHLYFYWYRQILGQKVEFLVSFYNNEISEKSEIFDDQFSVERPDGSNFTLKIRSTKLEDSAMYFCASSEEDGYYNEQFFGPGTRLTVL.

V gene TRBV30 combines with J gene TRBJ2-1, with TRBD2 identical over 13 bases. Per the germline V gene, CDR1 is GTSNPN and CDR2 is SVGIG (reference sequence). The length of the CDR3 is 16 residues. The V segment lost 0 bases and the J segment 2 bases; nucleotides outside the gene matches: 1. CDR3 DNA: TGTGCCTGGAGTGTGGGGACTAGCGGGACCTACAATGAGCAGTTCTTC. This encodes CAWSVGTSGTYNEQFF.

The chain uses TRBV7-2 and TRBJ2-1; D ambiguous. Trimming took off 5 bases at V and 6 bases at J, with 11 bases between the two ends. From germline, CDR1 is SGHTA and CDR2 FQGNSA. The CDR3 extends over 13 amino acids. The CDR3 here is CASSRWTVNEQFF. CDR3 bases: TGTGCCAGCAGCCGATGGACCGTCAATGAGCAGTTCTTC.

This clonotype was observed a handful of times. The rearrangement links TRBV7-9 to TRBJ1-2; perhaps TRBD1 as D (6 bases). The V end lost 5 bases, the J end lost 4 bases, and 20 bases lay between the germline ends. The CDR3 spans 16 residues. The germline V gene has CDR1 SEHNR and CDR2 FQNEAQ (reference sequence). The CDR3 region is CASSPDSGQRIYGYTF. CDR3 DNA sequence: TGTGCCAGCAGCCCCGACTCGGGACAACGAATCTATGGCTACACCTTC.

The V gene is TRBV20-1, the J gene TRBJ2-2; 9 nucleotides match TRBD1. Germline V gene lookup returns CDR1 DFQATT and CDR2 SNEGSKA (reference sequence). This CDR3 has 15 residues. The V segment lost 5 bases and the J segment 5 bases; nucleotides outside the gene matches: 9. CDR3 nucleotides: TGCAGTGCTCCCCAGGACAGGGGAAGGACCGGGGAGCTGTTTTTT. It yields the protein CSAPQDRGRTGELFF.

The J gene is TRBJ1-2, the V gene TRBV18; 7 bases agree with TRBD1. The J segment lost 5 bases and the V segment lost 3 bases, leaving 3 bases of the junction unmatched. The CDR3 has 13 residues. Germline V CDR1 and CDR2: KGHSH, LQKENI. CDR3 loop: CASSPDREYGYTF. CDR3 nucleotide sequence: TGTGCCAGCTCACCTGACAGGGAATATGGCTACACCTTC.

This clonotype was seen a handful of times. The chain recombines TRBV7-2 with TRBJ2-1; no clear D. CDR3 length: 15 amino acids. The V gene lost 0 bases and the J gene lost 0 bases, with 6 bases spanning the gap. Germline CDR1 is SGHTA and CDR2 is FQGNSA. The CDR3 DNA reads as TGTGCCAGCAGCTTAGCAGGGTTCTCCTACAATGAGCAGTTCTTC. Translation: CASSLAGFSYNEQFF.

V and J are TRBV6-1 and TRBJ2-2; 8 bases match TRBD2. With 6 bases clipped from V and 3 bases from J, the junction kept 6 bases outside the gene matches. There are 15 residues in the CDR3. CDR1 and CDR2 from the germline V gene are MNHNS and SASEGT. CDR3: CASSLGLDHTGELFF. CDR3 nucleotide sequence: TGTGCCAGCAGCCTGGGACTAGACCACACCGGGGAGCTGTTTTTT.